This paragraph reports one T cell receptor (beta chain). This CDR3 contains 16 residues. J was trimmed by 3 bases and V by 1 base; bases with no gene match: 4. Germline V gives CDR1 SGHTA, CDR2 FQGTGA. The record originates from a study of cytomegalovirus exposure and HLA in healthy donors. The PCR made use of 60 Vbeta and 13 Jbeta primers. Clones were read by immunoSEQ multiplex PCR, and TCRdb kept only the in-frame ones, dropping some. This sample yields around 210,000 clones, of which approximately 85% are seen a single time; roughly 0.26% belongs to the top ten. Input material: PBMCs. V usage is TRBV7-3 and J usage is TRBJ2-2; 8 bases line up with TRBD2. This clonotype was obtained from a girl aged 2-10 years in good health and CMV-seronegative. The CDR3 reads CASSLMSGGHTGELFF. DNA for the CDR3: TGTGCCAGCAGCTTAATGAGCGGGGGACACACCGGGGAGCTGTTTTTT.